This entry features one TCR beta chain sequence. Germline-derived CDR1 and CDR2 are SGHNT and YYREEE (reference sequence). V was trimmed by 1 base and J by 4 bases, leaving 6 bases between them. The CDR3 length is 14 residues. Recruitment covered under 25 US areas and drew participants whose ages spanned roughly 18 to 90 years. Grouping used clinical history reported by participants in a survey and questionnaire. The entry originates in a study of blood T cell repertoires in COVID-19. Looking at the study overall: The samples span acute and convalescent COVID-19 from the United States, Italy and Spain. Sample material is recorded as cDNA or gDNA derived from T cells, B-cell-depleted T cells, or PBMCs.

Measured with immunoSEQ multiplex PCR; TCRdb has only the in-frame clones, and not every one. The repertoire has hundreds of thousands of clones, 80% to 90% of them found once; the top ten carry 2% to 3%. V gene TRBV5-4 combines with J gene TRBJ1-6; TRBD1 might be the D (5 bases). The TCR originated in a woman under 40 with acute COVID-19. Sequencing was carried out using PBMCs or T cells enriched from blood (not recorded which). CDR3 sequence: CASSLSGYNSPLHF. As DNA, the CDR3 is TGTGCCAGCAGCTTGTCAGGGTATAATTCACCCCTCCACTTT.